The 27 T cell receptor beta chains presented below share a single source sample, sequenced in a study of T cells in Graves' hyperthyroidism and ophthalmopathy. Amplified regions were TCR beta CDR3 sequences from RNA transcripts. The TCR CDR3 first-round RT-PCR relied on the HTBI primer set. TCRdb reprocessed the multiplex PCR reads with MiXCR, giving one entry per CDR3 protein. The table lists around 300,000 distinct CDR3 sequences, about an eighth of them singletons. Input material: blood. These receptors came from a woman under 40 with Graves' hyperthyroidism that later progressed to Graves' ophthalmopathy.

This chain joins TRBV3-1 and TRBJ2-1; 13 nucleotides line up with TRBD2. This CDR3 is built from 14 residues. The V and J ends lost 4 bases and 9 bases, in that order; junction bases with no gene match: 3. Per the germline V gene, CDR1 is LGHDT and CDR2 is YNNKEL (reference sequence). The DNA for the CDR3 is TGTGCCAGCAGCCGCGGACTAGCGGGAGTTGAGCAGTTCTTC. Residues: CASSRGLAGVEQFF.

This clonotype occurred a few times. A much larger clone is a single base away; this may be a read error. This rearrangement joins TRBV3-1 to TRBJ2-1, with 9 bases matching TRBD2. Germline V CDR1 and CDR2: LGHDT, YNNKEL (reference sequence). With 2 bases clipped from V and 7 bases from J, the junction kept 12 bases outside the gene matches. The CDR3 has 17 residues. CDR3 in DNA: TGTGCCAGCAGCCAAAGGGCGTTTAGCGGGAGCCAGAATGAGCAGTTCTTC. This gives the protein CASSQRAFSGSQNEQFF.

This clonotype came up many times. The gene calls are TRBV20-1 and TRBJ1-1, with D possibly matching TRBD1 (6 bases). CDR3 length equals 15 residues. V lost 0 bases and J lost 2, with 13 bases in between. Germline CDR1 reads DFQATT; CDR2 reads SNEGSKA (reference sequence). The CDR3, as DNA: TGCAGTGCTAGAGATTTACGGACAGTCAACACTGAAGCTTTCTTT. Amino acids: CSARDLRTVNTEAFF.

This clonotype was seen ten or more times. This chain links TRBV28 with TRBJ1-1, with a tentative D call TRBD1 (5 bases). This CDR3 is built from 13 residues. The germline V gene has CDR1 MDHEN and CDR2 SYDVKM. Trimming left V 3 bases short and J 7 bases short, with 12 bases between. The CDR3 loop reads CASSFRQPIEAFF. CDR3 sequence (DNA): TGTGCCAGCAGTTTTAGACAGCCGATTGAAGCTTTCTTT.

This clonotype has at least ten counts. The chain employs TRBV7-9 and TRBJ2-2; D not certain. The V gene lost 2 bases and the J gene lost 4 bases, with 8 bases spanning the gap. The CDR3 runs to 14 residues. Germline CDR1 and CDR2: SEHNR and FQNEAQ (reference sequence). The CDR3 DNA is TGTGCCAGCAGCTTACGCGGCGGCACCGGGGAGCTGTTTTTT. Translating it yields CASSLRGGTGELFF.

This clonotype was seen many times. The chain has TRBV11-2 and TRBJ1-1, with D unresolved. Germline CDR1 is SGHAT and CDR2 is FQNNGV. This CDR3 spans 13 amino acids. V was trimmed by 4 bases and J by 4 bases, leaving 10 bases between them. CDR3 DNA sequence: TGTGCCAGCAGCTACGAGGTTTTCACTGAAGCTTTCTTT. Protein product: CASSYEVFTEAFF.

This clonotype was observed at least ten times. The rearrangement joins TRBV10-3 to TRBJ1-2; possible D gene TRBD1, 5 bases. The CDR3 runs 13 residues. Germline CDR1 reads ENHRY; CDR2 reads SYGVKD. The V end was cut by 10 bases, the J end by 7 bases, with 19 bases between. Written as DNA, the CDR3 is TGTGCCACCTGGGGACCACCTCTCGGTGGCTACACCTTC. Its translation: CATWGPPLGGYTF.

This clonotype has a count of ten or more. This chain links TRBV3-1 with TRBJ2-2; TRBD2 aligns across 10 bases. This CDR3 contains 18 residues. In germline, CDR1 is LGHDT, CDR2 YNNKEL (reference sequence). The trim removed 4 bases at V and 4 bases at J, leaving 12 bases unmatched. The CDR3 nucleotides read TGTGCCAGCAGCCTCTCTCGAGGACTAGCGGATGGCACCGGGGAGCTGTTTTTT. Protein: CASSLSRGLADGTGELFF.

The rearrangement uses TRBV6-1 and TRBJ2-7, with D perhaps TRBD1 (6 bases). Germline V gene lookup returns CDR1 MNHNS and CDR2 SASEGT. This CDR3 has 16 amino acids. With 5 bases removed from V and 0 bases from J, the gap between germline ends came to 17 bases. CDR3 DNA: TGTGCCAGCAGTTCCCCTAATACAGGGCCCTCCTACGAGCAGTACTTC. It is translated as CASSSPNTGPSYEQYF.

In its sample, this clonotype was seen many times. This chain links TRBV20-1 with TRBJ2-7; no definite D call. CDR1 DFQATT and CDR2 SNEGSKA come from the germline V gene (reference sequence). CDR3 size: 13 residues. The V end lost 5 bases, the J end lost 5 bases, and 16 bases lay between the germline ends. This CDR3 reads CSALSFGVDEQYF. CDR3 DNA: TGCAGTGCTCTATCTTTTGGGGTCGACGAGCAGTACTTC.

This clonotype was observed a handful of times. The chain employs TRBV9 and TRBJ2-2; 9 bases fit TRBD2. Germline trimming cut 3 bases from V and 4 bases from J; bases unmatched to any gene: 10. Germline V gene data show CDR1 as SGDLS and CDR2 as YYNGEE. The CDR3 contains 17 residues. CDR3 protein: CASSAPGLAISTGELFF. The CDR3 DNA reads TGTGCCAGCAGCGCACCGGGACTAGCCATTAGCACCGGGGAGCTGTTTTTT.

This clonotype was observed at least ten times. This sequence joins TRBV7-2 and TRBJ2-3, with 11 nucleotides matching TRBD2. Unmatched junction bases numbered 12, after V lost 5 bases and J lost 2 bases. The CDR3 is 18 residues long. Germline values: CDR1 SGHTA, CDR2 FQGNSA. The DNA of the CDR3 is TGTGCCAGCAGCCCCATTTCGGGGACTAGCGGCACCACAGATACGCAGTATTTT. It translates to CASSPISGTSGTTDTQYF.

The chain couples TRBV4-3 to TRBJ2-3; 9 bases agree with TRBD2. Germline V gives CDR1 LGHNA, CDR2 YSLEER. With 4 bases clipped from V and 0 bases from J, the junction kept 11 bases outside the gene matches. The CDR3 length is 18 residues. The CDR3 DNA reads TGCGCCAGCAGCCCCACCCAATCACTAGCGGGTAGCACAGATACGCAGTATTTT. Translating gives CASSPTQSLAGSTDTQYF.

This sequence joins TRBV7-8 and TRBJ1-1, with no clear D. V shed 4 bases and J shed 1 base, with 10 bases lying between them. Germline V lookup: CDR1 SGHVS, CDR2 FQNEAQ. CDR3 length equals 14 residues. The CDR3 region has the DNA TGTGCCAGCAGCTCCTCGAACTGGAACACTGAAGCTTTCTTT. Its translation is CASSSSNWNTEAFF.

The sample holds a few counts of this clonotype. The J gene is TRBJ2-2, the V gene TRBV19; D is unclear. The CDR3 is 17 amino acids. V lost 3 bases and J lost 0, with 14 bases in between. Germline V gives CDR1 LNHDA, CDR2 SQIVND (reference sequence). Here the CDR3 reads CASSILRRSANTGELFF. CDR3 bases: TGTGCCAGTAGTATCCTTCGACGTTCCGCGAACACCGGGGAGCTGTTTTTT.

This clonotype was counted many times. The chain links TRBV27 to TRBJ1-1; 7 bases are a match to TRBD1. CDR1 and CDR2 from the germline V gene are MNHEY and SMNVEV (reference sequence). V lost 1 base to trimming and J lost 5 bases; unmatched junction nucleotides: 4. The CDR3 has 14 amino acids. DNA for the CDR3: TGTGCCAGCAGTTTATACGGCAGGGGGACTGAAGCTTTCTTT. This codes for CASSLYGRGTEAFF.

This chain connects TRBV7-9 to TRBJ2-7; 7 nucleotides line up with TRBD2. Germline V gene lookup returns CDR1 SEHNR and CDR2 FQNEAQ (reference sequence). The CDR3 contains 13 residues. J lost 0 bases, V lost 7 bases, and 3 bases had no gene match. The CDR3 region is CASTRGDSYEQYF. CDR3 coding DNA: TGTGCCAGCACCCGGGGGGACTCCTACGAGCAGTACTTC.

CDR3 nucleotide sequence: TGTGCCAGCAGTGACGTGGGGGCGGGGTATCACTATGGCTACACCTTC. The encoded protein is CASSDVGAGYHYGYTF. V and J are TRBV25-1 and TRBJ1-2, with D possibly TRBD1 on 6 matching bases. V was clipped by 3 bases and J by 3 bases, with 17 bases between them. The CDR3 is 16 amino acids. Germline V gene lookup returns CDR1 MGHDK and CDR2 SYGVNS.

This clonotype was found many times. The gene calls are TRBV7-9 and TRBJ2-6; unclear D gene. V was cut by 3 bases and J by 0 bases, with 12 bases left in between. From germline, CDR1 is SEHNR and CDR2 FQNEAQ (reference sequence). CDR3 length equals 17 residues. The CDR3 loop reads CASSFVGITSGANVLTF. DNA for the CDR3: TGTGCCAGCAGCTTCGTGGGGATTACCTCTGGGGCCAACGTCCTGACTTTC.

At least ten counts were recorded for this clonotype. The chain is built from TRBV6-2 or TRBV6-3 and TRBJ2-1, with unresolved D. Trimming took off 6 bases at V and 5 bases at J, with 14 bases between the two ends. The CDR3 has 14 residues. From germline, CDR1 is MNHEY and CDR2 SVGEGT. The CDR3: CASSYYVTNNEQFF. CDR3 DNA: TGTGCCAGCAGCTATTACGTCACAAACAATGAGCAGTTCTTC.

This clonotype was observed at least ten times. V usage is TRBV18 and J usage is TRBJ2-5, with D tentatively TRBD2 (6 bases). The CDR3 is 16 residues long. The V gene's germline CDR1 is KGHSH and CDR2 LQKENI. Trimming pared 2 bases from V and 5 bases from J, leaving 18 bases between. CDR3 residues: CASSPNSPGVRETQYF. DNA for the CDR3: TGTGCCAGCTCACCAAATTCTCCGGGAGTCCGGGAGACCCAGTACTTC.

This clonotype was recorded a few times. The CDR3 DNA sequence: TGTGCCAGCAGTGCGGGGACAATGAACACCGGGGAGCTGTTTTTT. Translated: CASSAGTMNTGELFF. The J gene is TRBJ2-2, the V gene TRBV6-4, with D maybe TRBD1 (6 bases). Deletions cut 4 bases from V and 1 base from J, with 10 bases between. The germline V gene encodes CDR1 MRHNA and CDR2 SNTAGT. The CDR3 runs 15 residues.

The CDR3 loop reads CASSNLAENCEQYF. The CDR3 bases are TGTGCCAGCAGCAACCTAGCGGAAAACTGCGAGCAGTACTTC. The chain has TRBV5-6 and TRBJ2-7; 7 nucleotides match TRBD2. The CDR3 is 14 residues long. The germline gives CDR1 SGHDT, CDR2 YYEEEE. Trimming removed 4 bases from V and 6 bases from J; junction bases left unmatched: 10.

This chain joins TRBV18 and TRBJ2-1; 7 bases line up with TRBD2. The CDR3 contains 16 residues. With 3 bases clipped from V and 2 bases from J, the junction kept 7 bases outside the gene matches. Per germline, CDR1 KGHSH and CDR2 LQKENI. CDR3 DNA sequence: TGTGCCAGCTCACCCACCCTAGCGGACCCCTACAATGAGCAGTTCTTC. It encodes CASSPTLADPYNEQFF.

The chain uses TRBV30 and TRBJ2-5, with TRBD1 matching 7 bases. Germline CDR1 GTSNPN, CDR2 SVGIG (reference sequence). The length of the CDR3 is 15 residues. The V and J ends lost 8 bases and 1 base, in that order; junction bases with no gene match: 13. The CDR3: CAGQSGGSPQETQYF. In DNA form, the CDR3 reads TGTGCCGGCCAGTCAGGGGGAAGCCCCCAAGAGACCCAGTACTTC.

This clonotype occurred many times. This chain links TRBV29-1 with TRBJ2-1, with TRBD1 matching 7 bases. The CDR3 has 15 residues. V lost 3 bases, J lost 0 bases, and 5 bases stayed unmatched. Germline assignment: CDR1 SQVTM and CDR2 ANQGSEA. The CDR3 loop is CSVEVWDSSYNEQFF. In DNA, the CDR3 is TGCAGCGTTGAGGTTTGGGACAGCTCCTACAATGAGCAGTTCTTC.

This clonotype was counted ten times or more. The chain is built from TRBV28 and TRBJ2-3; perhaps TRBD2 as D (7 bases). This CDR3 has 15 residues. With 2 bases removed from V and 4 bases from J, the gap between germline ends came to 13 bases. CDR1 and CDR2 (germline): MDHEN, SYDVKM. The CDR3 DNA follows: TGTGCCAGCAGTTTAGTGGGGGGGGGGCCAGATACGCAGTATTTT. Protein: CASSLVGGGPDTQYF. The full variable domain, in which reference TRBV28 and TRBJ2-3 provide the parts outside the CDR3, is DVKVTQSSRYLVKRTGEKVFLECVQDMDHENMFWYRQDPGLGLRLIYFSYDVKMKEKGDIPEGYSVSREKKERFSLILESASTNQTSMYLCASSLVGGGPDTQYFGPGTRLTVL.